This T cell receptor beta chain comes out of a study of T cells after yellow fever vaccination. In the study overall: SMART-Seq v4 Ultra Low Input prepared the low-cell-number fractions. Study outcomes and limitations: Peaking faster, on day 5 versus 15, the secondary response was nonetheless weaker. The booster saw the reappearance of most primary-vaccination clones (roughly 97% CD4, 88% CD8).

Trimming removed 0 bases at V and 7 bases at J, with 10 bases between. CDR1 is MGHRA, CDR2 YSYEKL, per germline. The CDR3 contains 13 residues. The authors made TCR cDNA by 5'RACE template switching, adding a universal primer site and UMIs. TCRdb passed the 5' RACE reads through MiXCR, listing each CDR3 protein once. The sample consists of about 320,000 distinct CDR3 sequences, around 7% of them appearing once. As concerns this clonotype: Antigen specificity is unknown.

Sequenced material: PBMCs, taken more than 35 days after the first yellow fever vaccination. The source of this sequence is a man between 18 and 29 years old who received the YFV17D yellow fever vaccine. The chain has TRBV4-1 and TRBJ2-7; D unclear. CDR3 protein: CASSQDWEAEQYV. The CDR3 DNA follows: TGCGCCAGCAGCCAAGATTGGGAAGCGGAGCAGTACGTC.